This T cell receptor beta chain was sequenced for a study of Graves' ophthalmopathy and Graves' hyperthyroidism. Study results and caveats: Among thyroid clonotypes expanded above 0.001 frequency, most also appeared in blood.

What supplied the PBMCs was about 10 ml of fresh peripheral blood. The study amplified TCR beta CDR3 regions using RNA transcripts. RT-PCR was first run with HTBI primers, then multiplex PCR in a second round. MiXCR, applied by TCRdb to the multiplex PCR reads, yields one record per CDR3 protein. The data contain about 400,000 distinct CDR3 sequences, around 20% of them seen just once; the ten biggest clones take up 1.6%. The CDR3 covers 14 residues. Germline V gene data show CDR1 as LGHDT and CDR2 as YNNKEL (reference sequence). V was trimmed by 4 bases and J by 3 bases, leaving 13 bases between them. At least ten counts were recorded for this clonotype. Its specificity is not known.

This TCR derives from a woman aged 18-29 years with Graves' ophthalmopathy. The V call is TRBV3-1, the J call TRBJ2-7, with a weak D call TRBD1 (7 bases). Sequenced material: peripheral blood. CDR3 residues: CASSLTGRLYEQYF. CDR3 coding DNA: TGTGCCAGCAGCCTGACAGGGAGGCTCTACGAGCAGTACTTC.